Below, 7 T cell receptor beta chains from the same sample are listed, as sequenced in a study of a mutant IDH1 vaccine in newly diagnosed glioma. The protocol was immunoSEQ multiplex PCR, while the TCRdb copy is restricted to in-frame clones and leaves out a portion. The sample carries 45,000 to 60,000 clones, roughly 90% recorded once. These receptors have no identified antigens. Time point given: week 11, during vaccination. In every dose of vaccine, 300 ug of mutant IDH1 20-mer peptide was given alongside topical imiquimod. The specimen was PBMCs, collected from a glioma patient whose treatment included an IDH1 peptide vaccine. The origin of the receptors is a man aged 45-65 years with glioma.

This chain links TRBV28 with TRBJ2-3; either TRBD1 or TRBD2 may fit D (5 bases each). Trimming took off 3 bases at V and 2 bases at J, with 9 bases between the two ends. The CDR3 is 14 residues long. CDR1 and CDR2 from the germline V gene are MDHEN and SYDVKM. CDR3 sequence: CASSLSGPTDTQYF. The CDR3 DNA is TGTGCCAGCAGTTTGTCGGGGCCCACAGATACGCAGTATTTT.

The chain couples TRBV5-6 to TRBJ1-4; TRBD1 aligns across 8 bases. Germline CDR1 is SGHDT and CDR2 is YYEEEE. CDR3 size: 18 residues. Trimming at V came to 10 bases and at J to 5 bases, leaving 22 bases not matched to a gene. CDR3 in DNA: TGTGCCGCGTCGCAGCCGGGACAGGCAGCCGGGGGAAATGAAAAACTGTTTTTT. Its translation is CAASQPGQAAGGNEKLFF.

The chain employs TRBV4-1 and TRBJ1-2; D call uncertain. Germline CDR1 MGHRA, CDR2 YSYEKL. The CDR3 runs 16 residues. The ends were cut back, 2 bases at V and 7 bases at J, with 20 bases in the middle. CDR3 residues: CASSQPTAGERLGYTF. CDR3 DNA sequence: TGCGCCAGCAGCCAACCCACAGCGGGCGAGCGTCTTGGCTACACCTTC.

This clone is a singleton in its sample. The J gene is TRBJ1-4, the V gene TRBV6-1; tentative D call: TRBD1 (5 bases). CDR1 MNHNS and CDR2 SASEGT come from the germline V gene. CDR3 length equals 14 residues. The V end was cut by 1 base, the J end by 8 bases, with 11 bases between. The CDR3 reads CASSEGGVKEKLFF. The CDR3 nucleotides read TGTGCCAGCAGTGAAGGGGGCGTCAAGGAAAAACTGTTTTTT.

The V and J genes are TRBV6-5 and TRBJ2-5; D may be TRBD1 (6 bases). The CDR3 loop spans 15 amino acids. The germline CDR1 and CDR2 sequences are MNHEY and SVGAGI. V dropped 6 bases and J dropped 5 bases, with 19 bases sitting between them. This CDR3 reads CASSADRSWAETQYF. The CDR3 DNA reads TGTGCCAGCAGCGCCGACAGGTCGTGGGCGGAGACCCAGTACTTC.

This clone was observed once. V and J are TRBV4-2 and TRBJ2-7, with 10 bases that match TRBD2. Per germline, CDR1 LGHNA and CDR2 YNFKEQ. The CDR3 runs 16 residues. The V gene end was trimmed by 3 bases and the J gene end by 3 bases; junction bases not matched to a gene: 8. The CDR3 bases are TGTGCCAGCAGCCAGGGGGTAGCGGGAGGCCTCTACGAGCAGTACTTC. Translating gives CASSQGVAGGLYEQYF.

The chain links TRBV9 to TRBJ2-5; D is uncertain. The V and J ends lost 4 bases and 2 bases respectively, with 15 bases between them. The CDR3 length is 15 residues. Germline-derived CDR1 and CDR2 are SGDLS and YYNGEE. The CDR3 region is CASSPDGDPQETQYF. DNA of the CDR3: TGTGCCAGCAGCCCAGACGGAGACCCACAAGAGACCCAGTACTTC. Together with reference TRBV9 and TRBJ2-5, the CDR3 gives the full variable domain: DSGVTQTPKHLITATGQRVTLRCSPRSGDLSVYWYQQSLDQGLQFLIQYYNGEERAKGNILERFSAQQFPDLHSELNLSSLELGDSALYFCASSPDGDPQETQYFGPGTRLLVL.